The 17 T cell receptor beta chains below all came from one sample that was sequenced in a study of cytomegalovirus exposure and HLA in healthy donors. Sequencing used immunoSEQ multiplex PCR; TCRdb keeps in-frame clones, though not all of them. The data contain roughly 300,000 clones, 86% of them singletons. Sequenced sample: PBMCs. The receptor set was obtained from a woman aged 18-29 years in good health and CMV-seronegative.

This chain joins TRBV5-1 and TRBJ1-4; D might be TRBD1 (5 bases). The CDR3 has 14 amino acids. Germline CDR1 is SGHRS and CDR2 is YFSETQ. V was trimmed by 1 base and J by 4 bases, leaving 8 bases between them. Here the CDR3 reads CASSLLGLNEKLFF. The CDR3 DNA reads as TGCGCCAGCAGCTTGCTGGGGCTTAATGAAAAACTGTTTTTT.

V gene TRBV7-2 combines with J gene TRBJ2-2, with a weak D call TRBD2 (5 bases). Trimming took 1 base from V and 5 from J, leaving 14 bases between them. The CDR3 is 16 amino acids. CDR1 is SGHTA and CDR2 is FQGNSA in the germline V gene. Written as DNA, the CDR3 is TGTGCCAGCAGCTTAGATCTCCGGGGTGGGACCGGGGAGCTGTTTTTT. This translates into CASSLDLRGGTGELFF.

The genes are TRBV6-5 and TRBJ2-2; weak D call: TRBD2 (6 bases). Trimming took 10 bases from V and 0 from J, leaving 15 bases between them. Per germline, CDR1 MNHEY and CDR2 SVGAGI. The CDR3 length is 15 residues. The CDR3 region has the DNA TGTGCCACCTCTTGGAGGGTTACGAACACCGGGGAGCTGTTTTTT. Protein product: CATSWRVTNTGELFF.

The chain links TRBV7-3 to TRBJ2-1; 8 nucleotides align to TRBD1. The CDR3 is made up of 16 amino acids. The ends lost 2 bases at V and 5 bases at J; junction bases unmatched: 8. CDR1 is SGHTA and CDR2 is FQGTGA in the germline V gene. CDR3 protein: CASSLDWTGLDNEQFF. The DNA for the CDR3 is TGTGCCAGCAGCTTAGATTGGACAGGGCTCGACAATGAGCAGTTCTTC.

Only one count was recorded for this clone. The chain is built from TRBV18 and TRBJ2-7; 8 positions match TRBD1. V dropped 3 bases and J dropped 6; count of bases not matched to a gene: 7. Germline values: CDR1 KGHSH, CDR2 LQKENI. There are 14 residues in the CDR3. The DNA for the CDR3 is TGTGCCAGCTCACCCGGACAGGGAATGGTCGAGCAGTACTTC. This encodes CASSPGQGMVEQYF.

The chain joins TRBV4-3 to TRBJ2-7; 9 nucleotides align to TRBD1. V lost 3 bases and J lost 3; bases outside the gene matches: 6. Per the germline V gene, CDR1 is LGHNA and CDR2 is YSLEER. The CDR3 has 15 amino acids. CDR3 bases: TGCGCCAGCAGCCAGGCCTTGGGACAGGGCTACGAGCAGTACTTC. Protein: CASSQALGQGYEQYF.

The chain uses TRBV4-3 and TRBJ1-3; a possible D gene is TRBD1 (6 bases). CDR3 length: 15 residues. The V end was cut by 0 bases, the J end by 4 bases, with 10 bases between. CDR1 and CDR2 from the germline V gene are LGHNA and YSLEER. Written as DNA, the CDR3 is TGCGCCAGCAGCCAAGACCAGGGGAACGGAAACACCATATATTTT. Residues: CASSQDQGNGNTIYF.

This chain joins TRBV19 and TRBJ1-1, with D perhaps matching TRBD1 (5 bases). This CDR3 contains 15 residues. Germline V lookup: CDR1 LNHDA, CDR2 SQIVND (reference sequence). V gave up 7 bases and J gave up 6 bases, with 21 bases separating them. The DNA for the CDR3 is TGTGCCAGTACCGACCGGCCAGGGTCGTCCCCTGAAGCTTTCTTT. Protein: CASTDRPGSSPEAFF.

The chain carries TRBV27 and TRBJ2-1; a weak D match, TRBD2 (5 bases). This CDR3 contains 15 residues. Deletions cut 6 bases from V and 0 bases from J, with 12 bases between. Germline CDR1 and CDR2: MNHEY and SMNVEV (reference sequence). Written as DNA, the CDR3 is TGTGCCAGCAGCCACAGTCGGGGCTCCTACAATGAGCAGTTCTTC. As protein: CASSHSRGSYNEQFF.

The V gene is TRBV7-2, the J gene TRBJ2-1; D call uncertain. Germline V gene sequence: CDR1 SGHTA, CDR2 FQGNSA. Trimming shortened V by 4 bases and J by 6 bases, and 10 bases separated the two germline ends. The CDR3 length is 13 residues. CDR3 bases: TGTGCCAGCAGCTATTCCCATTCCAATGAGCAGTTCTTC. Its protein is CASSYSHSNEQFF. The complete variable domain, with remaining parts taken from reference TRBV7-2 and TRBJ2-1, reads GAGVSQSPSNKVTEKGKDVELRCDPISGHTALYWYRQSLGQGLEFLIYFQGNSAPDKSGLPSDRFSAERTGGSVSTLTIQRTQQEDSAVYLCASSYSHSNEQFFGPGTRLTVL.

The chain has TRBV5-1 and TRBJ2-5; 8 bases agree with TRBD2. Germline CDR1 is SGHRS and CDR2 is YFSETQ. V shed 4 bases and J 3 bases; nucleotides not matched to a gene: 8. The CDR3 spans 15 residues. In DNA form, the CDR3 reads TGCGCCAGCAGCGTAACTAGCGGTAATAAAGAGACCCAGTACTTC. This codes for CASSVTSGNKETQYF.

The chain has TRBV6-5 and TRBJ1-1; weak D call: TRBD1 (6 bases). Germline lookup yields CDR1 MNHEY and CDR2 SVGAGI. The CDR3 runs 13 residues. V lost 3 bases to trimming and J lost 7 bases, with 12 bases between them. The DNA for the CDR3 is TGTGCCAGCAGTTATGACAGGTACCATGAAGCTTTCTTT. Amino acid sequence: CASSYDRYHEAFF.

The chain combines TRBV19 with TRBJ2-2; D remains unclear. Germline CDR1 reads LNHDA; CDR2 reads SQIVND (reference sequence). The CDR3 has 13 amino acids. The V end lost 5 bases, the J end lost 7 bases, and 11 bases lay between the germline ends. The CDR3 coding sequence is TGTGCCAGTAGTTACGGGTTGGGCGGGGAGCTGTTTTTT. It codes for CASSYGLGGELFF.

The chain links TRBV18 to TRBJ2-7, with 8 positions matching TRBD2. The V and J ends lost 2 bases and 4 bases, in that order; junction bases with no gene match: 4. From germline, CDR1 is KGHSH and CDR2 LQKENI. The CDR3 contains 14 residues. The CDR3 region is CASSPWREVYEQYF. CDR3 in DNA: TGTGCCAGCTCACCATGGCGGGAGGTGTACGAGCAGTACTTC.

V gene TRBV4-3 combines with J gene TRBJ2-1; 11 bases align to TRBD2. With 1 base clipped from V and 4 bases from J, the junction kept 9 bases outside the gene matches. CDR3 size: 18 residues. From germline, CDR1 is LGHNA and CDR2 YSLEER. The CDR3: CASSQGVGTSGKYNEQFF. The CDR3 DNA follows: TGCGCCAGCAGCCAAGGGGTCGGGACTAGCGGCAAGTACAATGAGCAGTTCTTC.

The CDR3 is CASSQDLGQGAVYGYTF. CDR3 coding DNA: TGCGCCAGCAGCCAAGATTTGGGACAGGGGGCAGTCTATGGCTACACCTTC. The V and J genes are TRBV4-1 and TRBJ1-2; the match to TRBD1 covers 12 bases. Trimming at V came to 0 bases and at J to 4 bases, leaving 6 bases not matched to a gene. The CDR3 is 17 amino acids. Germline V gene lookup returns CDR1 MGHRA and CDR2 YSYEKL.

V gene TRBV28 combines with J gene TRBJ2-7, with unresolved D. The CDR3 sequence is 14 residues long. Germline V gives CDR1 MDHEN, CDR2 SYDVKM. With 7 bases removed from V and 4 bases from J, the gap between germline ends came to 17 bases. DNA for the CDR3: TGTGCCAGCACCACTCCCACTCGTATTTACGAGCAGTACTTC. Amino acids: CASTTPTRIYEQYF. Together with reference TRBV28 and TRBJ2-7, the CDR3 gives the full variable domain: DVKVTQSSRYLVKRTGEKVFLECVQDMDHENMFWYRQDPGLGLRLIYFSYDVKMKEKGDIPEGYSVSREKKERFSLILESASTNQTSMYLCASTTPTRIYEQYFGPGTRLTVT.